The entry below gives a single T cell receptor beta chain sequence along with its context. Antigen: not known. This entry is derived from a study of T-cell memory formation after mild COVID-19. Study as a whole: Clusters of TCRs were largely donor specific.

TCRdb used MiXCR to reprocess the 5' RACE reads, holding one entry per CDR3 protein. This sample has about 130,000 distinct CDR3 sequences, with about 17% found just once. Trimming removed 5 bases at V and 6 bases at J, with 15 bases between. The CDR3 consists of 13 residues. The germline CDR1 and CDR2 sequences are SGHRS and YFSETQ. The study's findings and limits: Within pre-infection memory, some responding clones were found, suggesting cross-reactive memory joined. Clones that got smaller from day 15 to 85 had even CD4/CD8, while clones growing later tipped toward CD4+.

This sequence originates from an adult woman who had mild COVID-19 (a few samples of this study predate the infection). Cell type and time point are not known. V is TRBV5-1 and J is TRBJ2-7; either TRBD1 or TRBD2 may supply D (5 bases each). The sample consisted of PBMCs or a T cell subset sorted from them (not recorded which). The chain's CDR3 is CASRWDLRAEQYF. The CDR3 coding sequence is TGCGCCAGCAGGTGGGACCTAAGGGCCGAGCAGTACTTC.